This TCR beta chain was identified in a study of T cells in Graves' hyperthyroidism and ophthalmopathy. Whole-study results and caveats: Progression to ophthalmopathy was predicted a median of 6.5 months early. Appearing also in blood were most of the thyroid clonotypes expanded above 0.001. Ophthalmopathy cases were set apart from stable hyperthyroidism by a 13 V-J model.

CDR1 is LNHNV and CDR2 is YYDKDF in the germline V gene (reference sequence). V was pared by 1 base and J by 10 bases, with 8 bases between. CDR3 length: 13 residues. From RNA transcripts, TCR beta CDR3 regions were amplified. TCR CDR3 underwent first-round RT-PCR with the HTBI primer set. TCRdb itself ran the multiplex PCR reads through MiXCR, one entry per CDR3 protein. The data show roughly 500,000 distinct CDR3 sequences, with approximately 49% seen just once and about two fifths held by the top ten. This clonotype came up many times. Antigen unknown. Input material: peripheral blood or thyroid tissue (not recorded which). The origin of this receptor is an adult woman with Graves' disease, either hyperthyroidism or ophthalmopathy (not recorded which). The V and J genes are TRBV15 and TRBJ1-6; D is unclear. The CDR3 loop is CATSRVGVSPLHF. In nucleotides, the CDR3 is TGTGCCACCAGCAGAGTGGGCGTCTCACCCCTCCACTTT. The full variable domain, rest sourced from reference TRBV15 and TRBJ1-6, is DAMVIQNPRYQVTQFGKPVTLSCSQTLNHNVMYWYQQKSSQAPKLLFHYYDKDFNNEADTPDNFQSRRPNTSFCFLDIRSPGLGDTAMYLCATSRVGVSPLHFGNGTRLTVT.